This T cell receptor beta chain was sequenced for a study of T-cell reconstitution after alpha-beta-depleted transplantation in children. Notes on the study in general: Expanded clones from the graft, numbering several hundred, reportedly supplied alpha-beta T cells about two months after transplant.

Worth noting for this clonotype: The antigen is unknown.

The CDR3 sequence is 15 residues long. Looked up from germline, CDR1 is LNHNV and CDR2 is YYDKDF (reference sequence). The germline V and J ends were trimmed by 8 bases and 7 bases, with 21 bases remaining between them. The TCRbeta library was prepared with unique molecular identifiers. TCRdb re-called the PCR reads with MiXCR, one entry per CDR3 protein. This sample has approximately 350,000 distinct CDR3 sequences, with roughly 17% found just once. The sequence came from a male patient aged 2 to 9 who had a stem cell transplant for acute lymphoblastic leukemia, so the T cells may come from the graft donor. The sequenced sample was PBMCs, mostly from graft donor cells, obtained 360 days after TCRalphabeta/CD19-depleted stem cell transplant. The chain joins TRBV15 to TRBJ1-5, with D maybe TRBD1 (6 bases). CDR3 nucleotides: TGTGCCACCGCCTCGGGCGGGGGCGAAGGGCAGCCCCAGCATTTT. It translates to CATASGGGEGQPQHF.